The entry below gives a single T cell receptor (beta chain) sequence along with its context. The source of the sample is a study of glioma-infiltrating T cells after dendritic cell vaccination. Study-level background: Monocyte-derived dendritic cells, cultured 6 to 8 days with IL-4 and GM-CSF, were pulsed with autologous tumor lysate. Three intradermal dendritic cell vaccine injections were given every two weeks.

Time point specified: after dendritic cell vaccination, including at tumor progression/relapse. The PCR used 60 V beta and 13 J beta primers. Clones were read by immunoSEQ multiplex PCR, and TCRdb kept only the in-frame ones, dropping some. The top ten clones hold around 5% of a sample with 50,000 to 55,000 clones, about 91% of them seen once. Germline V gene sequence: CDR1 SNHLY, CDR2 FYNNEI. This CDR3 is built from 16 residues. Losses at the gene ends were 6 bases for V and 2 bases for J; bases not matched to a gene: 12. The V call is TRBV2, the J call TRBJ2-7; TRBD2 matches 8 bases. This specimen consisted of blood, obtained after dendritic cell vaccination. The receptor's source is a human donor with glioblastoma. The CDR3 protein is CASRDERGRGTYEQYF. CDR3 coding DNA: TGTGCCAGCAGGGATGAGCGGGGGAGAGGAACCTACGAGCAGTACTTC.